This TCR beta chain comes out of a study of identical twins. Notes on the study in general: In monozygotic twins, models underestimated the sharing of out-of-frame TCR alpha. Cord blood beta clonotypes that were abundant carried fewer insertions, and memory repertoires showed no such trend. Invariant MAIT and iNKT cells may have partly biased zero-insertion analyses.

This clonotype came up many times. Its target is unknown. TCRdb analysed the 5' RACE reads with MiXCR anew, one entry per CDR3 protein. The repertoire holds about 660,000 distinct CDR3 sequences, with 8.6% as singletons. These data also formed part of another study, on yellow fever vaccine responses in identical twins.

Material: PBMCs. This TCR was sampled from a woman between 18 and 29 years old in good health.

The CDR3 protein is CATSDPVRDPSYEQYF. The CDR3 coding sequence is TGTGCCACCAGTGACCCTGTCAGGGACCCCTCCTACGAGCAGTACTTC. The V gene is TRBV24-1, the J gene TRBJ2-7, with D possibly called TRBD1 or TRBD2 (5 bases each). The germline V gene encodes CDR1 KGHDR and CDR2 SFDVKD. The CDR3 contains 16 residues. Trimming took off 4 bases at V and 0 bases at J, with 15 bases between the two ends.